These T cell receptor beta chains were read from a single sample in a study of blood T cell repertoires in COVID-19. Produced via immunoSEQ multiplex PCR; TCRdb's table is partial and in-frame only. The sample lists 200,000 to 250,000 clones; less than 90% were seen once. The sequencing sample was made of PBMCs or T cells enriched from blood (not recorded which). The source of these receptors is a woman aged 40 to 50 who had recovered from COVID-19. CDR3s include the opening cysteine and the closing phenylalanine or tryptophan. D genes are given only for firm matches. Rows may omit the clone size; those that give it use once, few, many or a size class.

J gene	CDR3 length	V gene	clone size	D gene	CDR3 DNA	CDR3 protein
TRBJ2-6	16	TRBV6-5	once	TRBD1	TGTGCCAGCAGTTACCAAACAGGGGGCGTGGCCAACGTCCTGACTTTC	CASSYQTGGVANVLTF
TRBJ2-7	15	TRBV9	NA	TRBD2	TGTGCCAGCAGCCCGAGAGCGGGAGAGTACGACGAGCAGTACTTC	CASSPRAGEYDEQYF
TRBJ1-4	15	TRBV6-5	NA	TRBD1	TGTGCCAGCAGCCGGACAGGCCCCCAAAATGAAAAACTGTTTTTT	CASSRTGPQNEKLFF
TRBJ2-5	15	TRBV28	NA	TRBD2	TGTGCCAGCAGTTCCCTCCCTAGCGGGAGAGGGACCCAGTACTTC	CASSSLPSGRGTQYF
TRBJ1-6	14	TRBV7-2	NA	NA	TGTGCCAGCAGCTCCGACAGCTATAATTCACCCCTCCACTTT	CASSSDSYNSPLHF
TRBJ2-3	16	TRBV5-5	few	NA	TGTGCCAGCAGCTTGTTGAGGAACCCTGACACAGATACGCAGTATTTT	CASSLLRNPDTDTQYF
TRBJ1-4	14	TRBV30	NA	TRBD1	TGTGCGTGCAGGGGGCAAGAAACTAATGAAAAACTGTTTTTT	CACRGQETNEKLFF
TRBJ2-7	13	TRBV18	NA	TRBD2	TGTGCCAGCTCACCAGGGACTAGCGACGAGCAGTACTTC	CASSPGTSDEQYF
TRBJ2-1	14	TRBV7-9	NA	TRBD2	TGTGCCAGCAGCTTGGGCCTAGCGGGACCTGAGCAGTTCTTC	CASSLGLAGPEQFF
TRBJ2-1	20	TRBV5-4	NA	TRBD2	TGTGCCAGCAGCCGAGTGCCTAGCGGTCCTCCCGACCGGGTAGGCAATGAGCAGTTCTTC	CASSRVPSGPPDRVGNEQFF
TRBJ2-1	15	TRBV7-2	once	TRBD2	TGTGCCAGCAGCTTAATGGCGGGAGGGTACAATGAGCAGTTCTTC	CASSLMAGGYNEQFF
TRBJ1-5	16	TRBV6-6	once	NA	TGTGCCAGCAGTTTCCAAGGGACAACTAGCAATCAGCCCCAGCATTTT	CASSFQGTTSNQPQHF
TRBJ2-3	14	TRBV11-3	NA	NA	TGTGCCAGCAGCTTAGATAGCGATGGAGATACGCAGTATTTT	CASSLDSDGDTQYF
TRBJ1-1	14	TRBV6-5	NA	NA	TGTGCCAGCAGCTTCGCGGGGGGGAACACTGAAGCTTTCTTT	CASSFAGGNTEAFF
TRBJ1-2	16	TRBV5-4	NA	NA	TGTGCCAGCAGCCCGACGGAGGCCCTAGCTAACTATGGCTACACCTTC	CASSPTEALANYGYTF
TRBJ1-4	15	TRBV5-8	NA	NA	TGTGCCAGCAGCTTGAACAGGGCTCTCGATGAAAAACTGTTTTTT	CASSLNRALDEKLFF
TRBJ2-2	16	TRBV5-1	NA	TRBD2	TGCGCCAGCAGCTCAACTAGCGGGACGAACACCGGGGAGCTGTTTTTT	CASSSTSGTNTGELFF
TRBJ2-5	18	TRBV19	NA	TRBD2	TGTGCCAGTAGTATAGCGGGGACTAGCGGGAGATTGAGAGAGACCCAGTACTTC	CASSIAGTSGRLRETQYF
TRBJ2-3	16	TRBV7-2	NA	TRBD2	TGTGCCAGCAGCTTAGCCCTAGCGGGAGGGGCAGATACGCAGTATTTT	CASSLALAGGADTQYF
TRBJ2-7	15	TRBV27	NA	NA	TGTGCCAGCAGTTCAAAAACAGGATTGGGCTACGAGCAGTACTTC	CASSSKTGLGYEQYF
TRBJ2-5	16	TRBV28	NA	TRBD2	TGTGCCAGCAGTTTATACGGGCGGGAGGTTCAAGAGACCCAGTACTTC	CASSLYGREVQETQYF
TRBJ2-2	12	TRBV11-3	NA	TRBD2	TGTGCCAGCAGCTTAGAGGGGGGGATGCTGTTTTTT	CASSLEGGMLFF
TRBJ2-3	13	TRBV4-3	NA	NA	TGCGCCAGCAGCCACGACTGGGCAGATACGCAGTATTTT	CASSHDWADTQYF
TRBJ2-1	16	TRBV5-1	NA	NA	TGCGCCAGCAGATTGCTTACCGGGAACTCCTACAATGAGCAGTTCTTC	CASRLLTGNSYNEQFF
TRBJ1-4	15	TRBV6-1	NA	NA	TGTGCCAGCAGTGAAGTATTAGGAGGGAATGAAAAACTGTTTTTT	CASSEVLGGNEKLFF
TRBJ2-2	13	TRBV9	NA	NA	TGTGCCAGTACAGGGCGGAACACCGGGGAGCTGTTTTTT	CASTGRNTGELFF
TRBJ1-1	18	TRBV3-1/TRBV3-2	few	NA	TGTGCCAGCAGCCAAGCCAGTAACGGGATGAACATGAACACTGAAGCTTTCTTT	CASSQASNGMNMNTEAFF
TRBJ1-1	16	TRBV27	NA	NA	TGTGCCAGCAGTCGATCCTCTACAGGGATCAACACTGAAGCTTTCTTT	CASSRSSTGINTEAFF
TRBJ1-1	14	TRBV2	NA	NA	TGTGCCAGCACCTTACAGGGTGCGAACACTGAAGCTTTCTTT	CASTLQGANTEAFF
TRBJ1-6	16	TRBV7-2	NA	NA	TGTGCCAGCAGCTTAACAGGGACCCCCTATAATTCACCCCTCCACTTT	CASSLTGTPYNSPLHF
TRBJ2-1	13	TRBV7-9	NA	NA	TGTGCCAGCAGCCTAACCACGGGCAATGAGCAGTTCTTC	CASSLTTGNEQFF
TRBJ2-7	14	TRBV28	NA	NA	TGTGCCAGCAGATATCAGGGGGGTGCCTACGAGCAGTACTTC	CASRYQGGAYEQYF
TRBJ1-6	14	TRBV6-2/TRBV6-3	NA	NA	TGTGCCAGCAGTTCTTCCGGGAGAGGGTCACCCCTCCACTTT	CASSSSGRGSPLHF
TRBJ2-3	16	TRBV5-1	NA	TRBD2	TGCGCCAGCAGCTTCCTAGCGGGAGGGCCCACAGATACGCAGTATTTT	CASSFLAGGPTDTQYF
TRBJ1-1	12	TRBV19	NA	TRBD1	TGTGCCAGTAGTATTAGGACAGGCCGGGCTTTCTTT	CASSIRTGRAFF
TRBJ1-3	16	TRBV4-2	NA	TRBD1	TGTGCCAGCAGCCTCGGAGACAGGGCGGTTGGAAACACCATATATTTT	CASSLGDRAVGNTIYF
TRBJ1-5	12	TRBV28	few	NA	TGTGCCAGCAACTCGGGCAATCAGCCCCAGCATTTT	CASNSGNQPQHF
TRBJ1-2	16	TRBV5-6	NA	NA	TGTGCCAGCACCCCGTGGGGGGGCTTAGCTAACTATGGCTACACCTTC	CASTPWGGLANYGYTF
TRBJ1-5	14	TRBV7-2	NA	NA	TGTGCCAGCAGCTTGGACAGTAGCAATCAGCCCCAGCATTTT	CASSLDSSNQPQHF
TRBJ1-1	12	TRBV7-9	NA	TRBD1	TGTGCCAGCAGCTCCGGACAGGGACGAGCTTTCTTT	CASSSGQGRAFF
TRBJ1-4	16	TRBV18	NA	TRBD1	TGTGCCAGCTCACCACTCGAGGACAGGGGAAATGAAAAACTGTTTTTT	CASSPLEDRGNEKLFF
TRBJ2-5	15	TRBV25-1	NA	TRBD2	TGTGCCAGCAGTGGACTAGCGGGAGTAGGAGAGACCCAGTACTTC	CASSGLAGVGETQYF
TRBJ2-1	15	TRBV24-1	NA	NA	TGTGCCACCAGTGATTCCTCGACAACCTACAATGAGCAGTTCTTC	CATSDSSTTYNEQFF
TRBJ1-6	12	TRBV7-9	NA	NA	TGTGCCAGCAGCCAAGACAAGTCCCTTCTCTTCTTT	CASSQDKSLLFF
TRBJ1-3	16	TRBV27	NA	NA	TGTGCCAGCAGAACCACAGGGTTAGTGTCTGGAAACACCATATATTTT	CASRTTGLVSGNTIYF
TRBJ2-1	15	TRBV18	NA	NA	TGTGCCAGCTCACCACCAGGCACAGTCTACAATGAGCAGTTCTTC	CASSPPGTVYNEQFF
TRBJ2-1	15	TRBV18	NA	TRBD2	TGTGCCAGCTCACCACCGACGGGCAGGGAGGGTGAGCAGTTCTTC	CASSPPTGREGEQFF
TRBJ2-7	13	TRBV6-5	NA	NA	TGTGCCATAGCGGCCCGTACAGGGGATGAGCAGTACTTC	CAIAARTGDEQYF
TRBJ1-4	15	TRBV5-1	NA	TRBD1	TGCGCCAGCAGCTTGGTGGGACAGGGGATCGAAAAACTGTTTTTT	CASSLVGQGIEKLFF
TRBJ1-1	13	TRBV10-3	NA	TRBD1	TGTGCCATCAGGAACGGACAGGAAGAAGTCGCTTTCTTT	CAIRNGQEEVAFF
TRBJ1-5	13	TRBV10-2	few	NA	TGCGCCAGCAGTTTATATAGCAATCAGCCCCAGCATTTT	CASSLYSNQPQHF